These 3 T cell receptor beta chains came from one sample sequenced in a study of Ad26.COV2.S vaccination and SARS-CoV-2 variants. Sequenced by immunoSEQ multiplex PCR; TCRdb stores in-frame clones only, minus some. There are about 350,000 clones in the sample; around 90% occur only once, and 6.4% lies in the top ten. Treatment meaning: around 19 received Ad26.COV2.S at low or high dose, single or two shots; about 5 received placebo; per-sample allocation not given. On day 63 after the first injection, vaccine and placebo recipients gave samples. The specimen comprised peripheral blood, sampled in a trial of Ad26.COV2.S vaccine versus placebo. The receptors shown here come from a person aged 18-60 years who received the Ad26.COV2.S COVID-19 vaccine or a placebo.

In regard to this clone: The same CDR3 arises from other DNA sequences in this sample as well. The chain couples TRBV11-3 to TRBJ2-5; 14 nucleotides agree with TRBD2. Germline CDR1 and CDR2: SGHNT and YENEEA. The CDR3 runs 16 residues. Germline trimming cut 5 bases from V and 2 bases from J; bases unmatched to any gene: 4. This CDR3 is CASSRGLAGGQETQYF. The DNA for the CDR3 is TGTGCCAGCAGCCGCGGACTAGCGGGGGGACAAGAGACCCAGTACTTC.

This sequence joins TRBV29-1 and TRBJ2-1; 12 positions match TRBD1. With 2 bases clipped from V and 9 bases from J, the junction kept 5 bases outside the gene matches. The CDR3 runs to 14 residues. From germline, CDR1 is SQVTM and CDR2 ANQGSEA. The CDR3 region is CSVELGQGAFEQFF. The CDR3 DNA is TGCAGCGTTGAACTGGGACAGGGGGCTTTTGAGCAGTTCTTC.

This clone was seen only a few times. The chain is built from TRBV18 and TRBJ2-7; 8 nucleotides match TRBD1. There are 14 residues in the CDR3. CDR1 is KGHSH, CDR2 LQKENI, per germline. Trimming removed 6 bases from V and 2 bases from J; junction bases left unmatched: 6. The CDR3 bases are TGTGCCAGCTCCCGGGACAGGCCCCCCTACGAGCAGTACTTC. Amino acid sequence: CASSRDRPPYEQYF.